The rows below give T cell receptor beta chains drawn from one sample of a study of shared clonotypes between healthy human individuals. Assay: immunoSEQ multiplex PCR; the TCRdb copy retains only in-frame clones and omits some. The sample consists of 550,000 to 700,000 clones, roughly 73% of them appearing once. The sample was memory CD4+ T cells sorted from blood. Receptors originate from a woman in her 30s in good health. CDR3s include the opening cysteine and the closing phenylalanine or tryptophan. A D gene is named only where the DNA matches it firmly. The listing skips clone size in some rows; elsewhere it reads once, few, many or a size class.

v_call: TRBV7-9; clone_size: .; j_call: TRBJ2-2; d_call: TRBD1; cdr3_aa: CASSQGWTGDYGELFF; cdr3_nt: TGTGCCAGCAGCCAAGGTTGGACAGGGGACTACGGGGAGCTGTTTTTT
v_call: TRBV18; clone_size: .; j_call: TRBJ2-7; d_call: TRBD2; cdr3_aa: CASSPRTSSSYEQYF; cdr3_nt: TGTGCCAGCTCACCAAGGACTAGTAGTTCCTACGAGCAGTACTTC
v_call: TRBV5-1; clone_size: .; j_call: TRBJ2-1; d_call: .; cdr3_aa: CASSLALGYNEQFF; cdr3_nt: TGCGCCAGCAGCCTCGCTCTAGGCTACAATGAGCAGTTCTTC
v_call: TRBV28; clone_size: many; j_call: TRBJ2-1; d_call: .; cdr3_aa: CASNSPLYNEQFF; cdr3_nt: TGTGCCAGCAACTCCCCCCTGTACAATGAGCAGTTCTTC
v_call: TRBV6-5; clone_size: .; j_call: TRBJ1-1; d_call: .; cdr3_aa: CASSAERVAAEAFF; cdr3_nt: TGTGCCAGCAGTGCAGAAAGGGTCGCGGCTGAAGCTTTCTTT
v_call: TRBV25-1; clone_size: .; j_call: TRBJ1-5; d_call: TRBD1; cdr3_aa: CASSEPGQGNQPQHF; cdr3_nt: TGTGCCAGCAGTGAACCGGGACAGGGAAATCAGCCCCAGCATTTT
v_call: TRBV7-3; clone_size: .; j_call: TRBJ2-1; d_call: .; cdr3_aa: CASSGPGPPYEQFF; cdr3_nt: TGTGCCAGCAGCGGACCGGGCCCCCCGTACGAGCAGTTCTTC
v_call: TRBV28; clone_size: .; j_call: TRBJ2-3; d_call: TRBD2; cdr3_aa: CASSPSGTSGADTQYF; cdr3_nt: TGTGCCAGCAGTCCTTCGGGGACTAGCGGAGCAGATACGCAGTATTTT
v_call: TRBV27; clone_size: few; j_call: TRBJ2-1; d_call: .; cdr3_aa: CASTQNNEQFF; cdr3_nt: TGTGCCAGCACCCAAAACAATGAGCAGTTCTTC
v_call: TRBV4-2; clone_size: .; j_call: TRBJ1-2; d_call: .; cdr3_aa: CASSQDRAGGNYGYTF; cdr3_nt: TGTGCCAGCAGCCAAGATCGGGCAGGCGGAAATTATGGCTACACCTTC
v_call: TRBV18; clone_size: .; j_call: TRBJ2-2; d_call: TRBD2; cdr3_aa: CASSPYTSGRHGELFF; cdr3_nt: TGTGCCAGCTCACCATATACGAGCGGGAGGCACGGGGAGCTGTTTTTT
v_call: TRBV28; clone_size: once; j_call: TRBJ2-7; d_call: .; cdr3_aa: CASSFVLRDYEQYF; cdr3_nt: TGTGCCAGCAGTTTCGTCTTAAGGGACTACGAGCAGTACTTC
v_call: TRBV5-1; clone_size: .; j_call: TRBJ2-1; d_call: TRBD2; cdr3_aa: CASRLAGSYNEQFF; cdr3_nt: TGCGCCAGCAGACTAGCGGGATCCTACAATGAGCAGTTCTTC
v_call: TRBV29-1; clone_size: .; j_call: TRBJ1-5; d_call: .; cdr3_aa: CSVWAGLSDQPQHF; cdr3_nt: TGCAGCGTTTGGGCGGGTCTTTCAGATCAGCCCCAGCATTTT
v_call: TRBV7-2; clone_size: .; j_call: TRBJ2-5; d_call: TRBD2; cdr3_aa: CASRYGLAGETQYF; cdr3_nt: TGTGCCAGCAGGTACGGACTAGCGGGAGAGACCCAGTACTTC
v_call: TRBV6-1; clone_size: .; j_call: TRBJ1-2; d_call: TRBD1; cdr3_aa: CASINDRGGYGYTF; cdr3_nt: TGTGCCAGCATTAACGACAGGGGGGGCTATGGCTACACCTTC
v_call: TRBV6-5; clone_size: .; j_call: TRBJ2-7; d_call: TRBD1; cdr3_aa: CASSYSTGESEQYF; cdr3_nt: TGTGCCAGCAGTTACTCGACAGGGGAGAGTGAGCAGTACTTC
v_call: TRBV5-1; clone_size: .; j_call: TRBJ2-5; d_call: .; cdr3_aa: CASSSGLQETQYF; cdr3_nt: TGCGCCAGCAGCTCGGGACTCCAAGAGACCCAGTACTTC
v_call: TRBV27; clone_size: .; j_call: TRBJ2-7; d_call: TRBD2; cdr3_aa: CASSSPHTTLTSGRLRALYF; cdr3_nt: TGTGCCAGCAGTTCACCTCATACTACGCTGACTAGCGGGAGGCTCCGTGCCTTGTACTTC
v_call: TRBV5-1; clone_size: .; j_call: TRBJ2-7; d_call: TRBD2; cdr3_aa: CASSLTSGSAAAGEQYF; cdr3_nt: TGCGCCAGCAGCTTGACTAGCGGGAGTGCAGCAGCGGGCGAGCAGTACTTC
v_call: TRBV13; clone_size: .; j_call: TRBJ2-7; d_call: TRBD2; cdr3_aa: CASSSPLAGGPYEQYF; cdr3_nt: TGTGCCAGCAGCTCTCCACTAGCGGGAGGCCCCTACGAGCAGTACTTC
v_call: TRBV28; clone_size: .; j_call: TRBJ1-2; d_call: .; cdr3_aa: CASRIPGPPYGYTF; cdr3_nt: TGTGCCAGCAGAATCCCGGGACCGCCCTATGGCTACACCTTC
v_call: TRBV18; clone_size: once; j_call: TRBJ2-7; d_call: TRBD1; cdr3_aa: CASSRTGQGYEQYF; cdr3_nt: TGTGCCAGCTCACGTACGGGACAGGGGTACGAGCAGTACTTC
v_call: TRBV4-2; clone_size: few; j_call: TRBJ2-7; d_call: .; cdr3_aa: CASSPRSTVSEQYF; cdr3_nt: TGTGCCAGCAGCCCCAGATCGACAGTATCCGAGCAGTACTTC
v_call: TRBV11-2; clone_size: few; j_call: TRBJ2-1; d_call: .; cdr3_aa: CASSLGQPDEQFF; cdr3_nt: TGTGCCAGCAGCTTAGGACAGCCCGATGAGCAGTTCTTC
v_call: TRBV5-1; clone_size: .; j_call: TRBJ2-7; d_call: TRBD1; cdr3_aa: CASSLAYETGSYEQYF; cdr3_nt: TGCGCCAGCAGCTTGGCCTACGAGACAGGGTCCTACGAGCAGTACTTC
v_call: TRBV27; clone_size: .; j_call: TRBJ1-1; d_call: .; cdr3_aa: CASSLSKIQNTEAFF; cdr3_nt: TGTGCCAGCAGTTTATCGAAAATCCAGAACACTGAAGCTTTCTTT
v_call: TRBV14; clone_size: .; j_call: TRBJ2-7; d_call: TRBD2; cdr3_aa: CASSQVAGRVYEQYF; cdr3_nt: TGTGCCAGCAGCCAAGTGGCAGGGAGGGTCTACGAGCAGTACTTC
v_call: TRBV7-9; clone_size: .; j_call: TRBJ2-5; d_call: .; cdr3_aa: CASSPVETQYF; cdr3_nt: TGTGCCAGCAGCCCTGTAGAGACCCAGTACTTC
v_call: TRBV7-2; clone_size: .; j_call: TRBJ2-2; d_call: .; cdr3_aa: CASSLPGRSNTGELFF; cdr3_nt: TGTGCCAGCAGCTTACCGGGACGATCGAACACCGGGGAGCTGTTTTTT
v_call: TRBV28; clone_size: .; j_call: TRBJ2-7; d_call: .; cdr3_aa: CASSLRQKQYF; cdr3_nt: TGTGCCAGCAGTTTAAGACAAAAGCAGTACTTC
v_call: TRBV11-1; clone_size: .; j_call: TRBJ2-5; d_call: TRBD2; cdr3_aa: CASNPGREETQYF; cdr3_nt: TGTGCCAGCAACCCGGGGAGGGAAGAGACCCAGTACTTC
v_call: TRBV14; clone_size: .; j_call: TRBJ2-3; d_call: TRBD2; cdr3_aa: CASSKLASTDTQYF; cdr3_nt: TGTGCCAGCAGTAAACTAGCGTCCACAGATACGCAGTATTTT
v_call: TRBV28; clone_size: .; j_call: TRBJ1-4; d_call: .; cdr3_aa: CASSVSMGRREKLFF; cdr3_nt: TGTGCCAGCAGCGTTTCGATGGGGAGACGAGAAAAACTGTTTTTT
v_call: TRBV4-1; clone_size: .; j_call: TRBJ2-7; d_call: TRBD2; cdr3_aa: CASSQDPSGRALEQYF; cdr3_nt: TGCGCCAGCAGCCAGGACCCTAGCGGGAGGGCCCTCGAGCAGTACTTC
v_call: TRBV25-1; clone_size: .; j_call: TRBJ1-5; d_call: .; cdr3_aa: CASSQPGPGHQPQHF; cdr3_nt: TGTGCCAGCAGTCAGCCGGGACCCGGGCATCAGCCCCAGCATTTT
v_call: TRBV28; clone_size: .; j_call: TRBJ2-7; d_call: .; cdr3_aa: CASSLSGASYEQYF; cdr3_nt: TGTGCCAGCAGTTTATCAGGGGCCTCCTACGAGCAGTACTTC
v_call: TRBV19; clone_size: .; j_call: TRBJ1-2; d_call: .; cdr3_aa: CASSIRQTYTDYGYTF; cdr3_nt: TGTGCCAGTAGTATCCGACAGACCTACACCGACTATGGCTACACCTTC
v_call: TRBV5-1; clone_size: .; j_call: TRBJ2-2; d_call: .; cdr3_aa: CASSGTPTGELFF; cdr3_nt: TGCGCCAGCAGTGGGACACCTACCGGGGAGCTGTTTTTT
v_call: TRBV5-4; clone_size: .; j_call: TRBJ2-7; d_call: .; cdr3_aa: CASSLESSPYEQYF; cdr3_nt: TGTGCCAGCAGCTTGGAGTCTAGCCCCTACGAGCAGTACTTC
v_call: TRBV19; clone_size: .; j_call: TRBJ1-1; d_call: .; cdr3_aa: CASSPGELIRTEAFF; cdr3_nt: TGTGCCAGTAGTCCTGGGGAACTAATTAGGACTGAAGCTTTCTTT
v_call: TRBV5-1; clone_size: .; j_call: TRBJ2-3; d_call: .; cdr3_aa: CASSLGGNDLSTDTQYF; cdr3_nt: TGCGCCAGCAGCTTGGGCGGGAACGATTTAAGCACAGATACGCAGTATTTT
v_call: TRBV5-4; clone_size: .; j_call: TRBJ2-1; d_call: TRBD1; cdr3_aa: CASSSPGQGWDEQFF; cdr3_nt: TGTGCCAGCAGCTCACCGGGACAGGGGTGGGATGAGCAGTTCTTC